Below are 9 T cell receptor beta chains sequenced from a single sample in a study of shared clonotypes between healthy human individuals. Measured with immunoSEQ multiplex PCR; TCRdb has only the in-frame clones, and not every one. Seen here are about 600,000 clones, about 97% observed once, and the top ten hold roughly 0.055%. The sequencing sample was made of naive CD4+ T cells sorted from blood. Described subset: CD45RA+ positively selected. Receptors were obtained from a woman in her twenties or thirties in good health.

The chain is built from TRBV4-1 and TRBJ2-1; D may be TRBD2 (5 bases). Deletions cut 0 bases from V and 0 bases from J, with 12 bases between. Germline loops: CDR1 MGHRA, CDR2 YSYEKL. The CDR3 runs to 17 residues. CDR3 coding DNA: TGCGCCAGCAGCCAAGATCTCTTGGCGGGCTCCTACAATGAGCAGTTCTTC. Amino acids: CASSQDLLAGSYNEQFF.

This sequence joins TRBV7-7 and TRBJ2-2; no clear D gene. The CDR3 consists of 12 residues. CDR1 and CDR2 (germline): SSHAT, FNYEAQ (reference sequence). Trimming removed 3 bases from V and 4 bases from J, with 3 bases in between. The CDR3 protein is CASSFGTGELFF. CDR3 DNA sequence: TGTGCCAGCAGCTTTGGCACCGGGGAGCTGTTTTTT.

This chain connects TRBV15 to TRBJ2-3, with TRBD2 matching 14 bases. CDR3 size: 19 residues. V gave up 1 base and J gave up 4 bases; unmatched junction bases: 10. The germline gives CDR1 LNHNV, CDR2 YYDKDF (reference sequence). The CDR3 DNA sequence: TGTGCCACCAGCAGAGGACTAGCGGGAGGGCCCGGGGCGCCAGATACGCAGTATTTT. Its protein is CATSRGLAGGPGAPDTQYF.

CDR3 loop: CASSLGLTGWAFGYTF. Here the CDR3 DNA reads TGTGCCAGCAGCTTAGGCCTTACAGGGTGGGCCTTTGGCTACACCTTC. The chain employs TRBV13 and TRBJ1-2; D perhaps matches TRBD1 (6 bases). V shed 0 bases and J shed 7 bases, with 18 bases lying between them. Germline CDR1 PRHDT, CDR2 FYEKMQ (reference sequence). CDR3 length: 16 amino acids. Complete variable domain (other parts from reference TRBV13 and TRBJ1-2): AAGVIQSPRHLIKEKRETATLKCYPIPRHDTVYWYQQGPGQDPQFLISFYEKMQSDKGSIPDRFSAQQFSDYHSELNMSSLELGDSALYFCASSLGLTGWAFGYTFGSGTRLTVV.

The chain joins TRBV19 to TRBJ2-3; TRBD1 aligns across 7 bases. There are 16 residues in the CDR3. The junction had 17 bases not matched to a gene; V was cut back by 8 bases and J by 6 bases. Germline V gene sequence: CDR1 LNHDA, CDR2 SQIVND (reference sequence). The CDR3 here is CASSSADRRPVDTQYF. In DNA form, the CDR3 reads TGTGCCAGTTCTTCCGCGGACAGGCGCCCGGTGGATACGCAGTATTTT.

CDR3 nucleotide sequence: TGTGCCAGCAGCTTAGCCCCATCGGGGACTAGCGGGAACAATGAGCAGTTCTTC. It yields the protein CASSLAPSGTSGNNEQFF. The gene calls are TRBV7-2 and TRBJ2-1; 13 bases fit TRBD2. The CDR3 consists of 18 residues. CDR1 is SGHTA, CDR2 FQGNSA, per germline. V trimming: 0 bases; J trimming: 5 bases; junction bases outside the gene matches: 7.

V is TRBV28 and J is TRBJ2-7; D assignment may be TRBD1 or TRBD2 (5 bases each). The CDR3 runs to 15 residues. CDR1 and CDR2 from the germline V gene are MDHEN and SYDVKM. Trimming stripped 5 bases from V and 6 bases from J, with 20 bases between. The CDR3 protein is CASSPGTAMPSEQYF. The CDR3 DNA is TGTGCCAGCAGTCCGGGGACCGCCATGCCCTCCGAGCAGTACTTC.

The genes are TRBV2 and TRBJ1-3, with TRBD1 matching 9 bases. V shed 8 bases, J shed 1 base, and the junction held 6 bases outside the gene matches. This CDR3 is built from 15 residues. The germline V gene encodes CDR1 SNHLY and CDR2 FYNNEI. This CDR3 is CASGIQGASGNTIYF. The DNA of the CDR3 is TGTGCCAGCGGTATACAGGGGGCGTCTGGAAACACCATATATTTT.

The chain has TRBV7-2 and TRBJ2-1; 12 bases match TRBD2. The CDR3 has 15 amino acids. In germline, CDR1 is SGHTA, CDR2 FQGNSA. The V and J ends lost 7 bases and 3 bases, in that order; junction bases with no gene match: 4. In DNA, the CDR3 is TGTGCCAGCATCCCGACTAGCGGGAGCTACAATGAGCAGTTCTTC. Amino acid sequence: CASIPTSGSYNEQFF.